This TCR beta chain was sequenced for a study of T cell responses to AZD1222 COVID-19 vaccine. Study results and limitations: Only six AZD1222 recipients tested seropositive at baseline. Donors were chiefly white British, with a greater number of females, and clonal diversity was perhaps underestimated. The reported proportion of spike-specific TCRs targeting unmutated variant regions was nearly half.

Combined were second doses at about 4 or about 12 weeks. Generated by immunoSEQ multiplex PCR, the TCRdb table keeps only in-frame clones and is missing some. The sample has over 150,000 clones, roughly 90% seen once. A word on this clone: What it binds is not known.

The CDR3 is made up of 12 amino acids. CDR1 is SEHNR, CDR2 FQNEAQ, per germline (reference sequence). Trimming took off 8 bases at V and 3 bases at J, with 7 bases between the two ends. The material sequenced was peripheral blood, taken 28 days after the second AZD1222 dose. The sequence was collected from an adult who received the AZD1222 COVID-19 vaccine. This chain joins TRBV7-9 and TRBJ2-2; a possible D gene is TRBD2 (6 bases). The CDR3 DNA reads as TGTGCCAGCGGCGGGGACACCGGGGAGCTGTTTTTT. It specifies CASGGDTGELFF.